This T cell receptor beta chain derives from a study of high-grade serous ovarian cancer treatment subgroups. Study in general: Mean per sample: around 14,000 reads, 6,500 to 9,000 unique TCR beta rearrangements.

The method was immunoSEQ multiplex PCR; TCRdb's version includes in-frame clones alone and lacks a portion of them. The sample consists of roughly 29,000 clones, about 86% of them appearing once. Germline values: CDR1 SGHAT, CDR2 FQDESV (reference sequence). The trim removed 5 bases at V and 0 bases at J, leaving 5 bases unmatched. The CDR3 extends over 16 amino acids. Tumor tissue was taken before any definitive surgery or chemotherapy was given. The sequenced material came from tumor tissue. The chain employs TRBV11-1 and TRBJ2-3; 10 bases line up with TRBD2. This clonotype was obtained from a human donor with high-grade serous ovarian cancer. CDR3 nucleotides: TGTGCCAGCAGCCAACTAGCGGGAACTAGCACAGATACGCAGTATTTT. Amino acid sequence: CASSQLAGTSTDTQYF.